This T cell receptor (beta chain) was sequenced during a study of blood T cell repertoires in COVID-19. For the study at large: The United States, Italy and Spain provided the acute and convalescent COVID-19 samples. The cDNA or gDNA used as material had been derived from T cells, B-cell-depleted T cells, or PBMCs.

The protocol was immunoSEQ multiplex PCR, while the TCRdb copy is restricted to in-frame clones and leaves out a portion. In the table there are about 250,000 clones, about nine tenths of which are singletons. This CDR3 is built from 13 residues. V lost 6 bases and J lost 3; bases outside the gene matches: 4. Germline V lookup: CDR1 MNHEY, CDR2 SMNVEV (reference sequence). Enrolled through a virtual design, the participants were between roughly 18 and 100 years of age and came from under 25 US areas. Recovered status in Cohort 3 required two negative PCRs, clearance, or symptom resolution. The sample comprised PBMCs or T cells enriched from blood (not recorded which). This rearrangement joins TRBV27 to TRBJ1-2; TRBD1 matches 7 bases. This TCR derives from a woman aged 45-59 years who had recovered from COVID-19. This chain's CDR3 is CASRDDRDYGYTF. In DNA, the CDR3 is TGTGCCAGCAGGGATGACAGGGACTATGGCTACACCTTC.